This T cell receptor beta chain was retrieved from a study of blood T cell repertoires in COVID-19. TCRdb's table, derived via immunoSEQ multiplex PCR, lists solely in-frame clones and lacks some. The sample contains approximately 130,000 clones, around 86% of which appear only once. In germline, CDR1 is SEHNR, CDR2 FQNEAQ (reference sequence). Deletions cut 6 bases from V and 8 bases from J, with 19 bases between. This CDR3 contains 14 residues. The receptor was derived from a man between 35 and 55 years old with active or convalescent COVID-19. This rearrangement joins TRBV7-9 to TRBJ1-2, with D possibly TRBD1 on 6 matching bases. The specimen was peripheral blood. This chain's CDR3 is CASSFSTGTNGYTF. The CDR3 DNA sequence: TGTGCCAGCAGTTTTTCAACAGGGACTAACGGCTACACCTTC.